This T cell receptor (beta chain) appears in the sequencing data of a study of shared T cell receptors in the human thymus. This table comes from immunoSEQ multiplex PCR, and its TCRdb copy is limited to in-frame clones, with some not included. The sample lists about 380,000 clones, roughly 94% occurring once. The origin of this receptor is a human donor. Sequenced: thymocytes.

In DNA, the CDR3 is TGTGCCAGCAGCTTTCCCGGACAGCCGGATCAGGAGGAGACCCAGTACTTC. As protein: CASSFPGQPDQEETQYF. The V gene is TRBV7-8, the J gene TRBJ2-5, with D perhaps matching TRBD1 (6 bases). Germline V CDR1 and CDR2: SGHVS, FQNEAQ. The CDR3 covers 17 residues. Trimming shortened V by 3 bases and J by 5 bases, and 22 bases separated the two germline ends. Using reference TRBV7-8 and TRBJ2-5 for the parts outside the CDR3, the full variable domain is GAGVSQSPRYKVAKRGQDVALRCDPISGHVSLFWYQQALGQGPEFLTYFQNEAQLDKSGLPSDRFFAERPEGSVSTLKIQRTQQEDSAVYLCASSFPGQPDQEETQYFGPGTRLLVL.